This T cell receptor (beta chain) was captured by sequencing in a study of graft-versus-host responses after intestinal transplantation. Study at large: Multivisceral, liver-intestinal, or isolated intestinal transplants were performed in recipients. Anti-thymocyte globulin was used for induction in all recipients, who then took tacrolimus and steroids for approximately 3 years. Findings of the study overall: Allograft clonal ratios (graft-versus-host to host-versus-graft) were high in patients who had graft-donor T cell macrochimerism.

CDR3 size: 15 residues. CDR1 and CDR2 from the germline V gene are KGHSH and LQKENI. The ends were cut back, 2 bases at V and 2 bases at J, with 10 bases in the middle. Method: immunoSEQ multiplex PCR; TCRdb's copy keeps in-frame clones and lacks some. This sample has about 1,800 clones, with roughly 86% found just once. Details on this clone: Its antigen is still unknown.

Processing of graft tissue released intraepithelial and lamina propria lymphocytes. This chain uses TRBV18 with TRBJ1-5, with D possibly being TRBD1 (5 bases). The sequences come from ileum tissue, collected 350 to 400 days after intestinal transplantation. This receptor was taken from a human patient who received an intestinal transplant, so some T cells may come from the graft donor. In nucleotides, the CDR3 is TGTGCCAGCTCACCATGGGGCATAGGCAATCAGCCCCAGCATTTT. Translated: CASSPWGIGNQPQHF.